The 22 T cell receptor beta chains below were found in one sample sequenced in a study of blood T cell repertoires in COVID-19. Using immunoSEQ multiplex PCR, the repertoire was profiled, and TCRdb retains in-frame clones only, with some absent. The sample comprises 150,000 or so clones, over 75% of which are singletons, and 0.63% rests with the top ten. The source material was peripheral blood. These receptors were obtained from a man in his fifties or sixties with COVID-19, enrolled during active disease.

For the CDR3, the DNA is TGTGCCAGCGCAAAGGGACAGGGGAATGAAAAACTGTTTTTT. Its protein product is CASAKGQGNEKLFF. J is TRBJ1-4 and V is TRBV18; 10 positions agree with TRBD1. CDR1 and CDR2 from the germline V gene are KGHSH and LQKENI. Losses at the gene ends were 8 bases for V and 5 bases for J; bases not matched to a gene: 5. The CDR3 is 14 residues long. Using reference TRBV18 and TRBJ1-4 for the parts outside the CDR3, the full variable domain is NAGVMQNPRHLVRRRGQEARLRCSPMKGHSHVYWYRQLPEEGLKFMVYLQKENIIDESGMPKERFSAEFPKEGPSILRIQQVVRGDSAAYFCASAKGQGNEKLFFGSGTQLSVL.

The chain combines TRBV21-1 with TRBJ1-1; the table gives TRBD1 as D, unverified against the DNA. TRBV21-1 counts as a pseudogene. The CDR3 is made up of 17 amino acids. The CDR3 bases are TGTGCCAGCACCCGAAGAGGGGGAATGGAAGGGCCCACTGAAGCTTTCTTT. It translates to CASTRRGGMEGPTEAFF.

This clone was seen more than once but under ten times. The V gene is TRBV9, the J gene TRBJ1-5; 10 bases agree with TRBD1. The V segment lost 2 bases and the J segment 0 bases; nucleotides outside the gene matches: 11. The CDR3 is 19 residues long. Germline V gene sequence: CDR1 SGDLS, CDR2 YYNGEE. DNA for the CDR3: TGTGCCAGCAGCGTCTCGTCAGAGGGACAGGGGAATAGCAATCAGCCCCAGCATTTT. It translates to CASSVSSEGQGNSNQPQHF.

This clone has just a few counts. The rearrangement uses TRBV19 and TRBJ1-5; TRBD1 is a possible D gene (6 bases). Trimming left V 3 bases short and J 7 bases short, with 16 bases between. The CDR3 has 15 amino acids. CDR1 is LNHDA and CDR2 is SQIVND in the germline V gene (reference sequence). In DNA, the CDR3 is TGTGCCAGTAGTATTGGGGGAGGGGGAAGGCAGCCCCAGCATTTT. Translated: CASSIGGGGRQPQHF.

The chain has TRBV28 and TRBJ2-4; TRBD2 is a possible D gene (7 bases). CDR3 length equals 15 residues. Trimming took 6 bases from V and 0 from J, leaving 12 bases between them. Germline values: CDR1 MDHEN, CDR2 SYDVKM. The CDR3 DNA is TGTGCCAGCAGCCCGGGGGGCGTAGCCAAAAACATTCAGTACTTC. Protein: CASSPGGVAKNIQYF.

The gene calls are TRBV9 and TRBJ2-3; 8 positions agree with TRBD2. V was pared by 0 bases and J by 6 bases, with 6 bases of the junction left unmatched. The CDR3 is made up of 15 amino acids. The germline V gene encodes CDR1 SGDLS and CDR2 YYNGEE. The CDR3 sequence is CASSVAGGRLDTQYF. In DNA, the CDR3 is TGTGCCAGCAGCGTAGCTGGCGGGAGGTTGGATACGCAGTATTTT.

CDR3 DNA sequence: TGTGCCAGCAGCTTAGGACTCCAGAACACCGGGGAGCTGTTTTTT. This translates into CASSLGLQNTGELFF. The chain employs TRBV7-3 and TRBJ2-2; possible D gene TRBD2, 5 bases. This CDR3 has 15 residues. Germline CDR1 reads SGHTA; CDR2 reads FQGTGA. The germline V and J ends were trimmed by 2 bases and 1 base, with 8 bases remaining between them. Full variable domain (rest looked up from reference TRBV7-3 and TRBJ2-2): GAGVSQTPSNKVTEKGKYVELRCDPISGHTALYWYRQSLGQGPEFLIYFQGTGAADDSGLPNDRFFAVRPEGSVSTLKIQRTERGDSAVYLCASSLGLQNTGELFFGEGSRLTVL.

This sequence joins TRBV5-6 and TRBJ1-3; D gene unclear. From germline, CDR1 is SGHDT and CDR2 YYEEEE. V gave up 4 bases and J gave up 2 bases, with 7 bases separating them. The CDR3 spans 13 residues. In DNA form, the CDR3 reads TGTGCCAGCAGCGGGCAGGCTGGAAACACCATATATTTT. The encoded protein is CASSGQAGNTIYF.

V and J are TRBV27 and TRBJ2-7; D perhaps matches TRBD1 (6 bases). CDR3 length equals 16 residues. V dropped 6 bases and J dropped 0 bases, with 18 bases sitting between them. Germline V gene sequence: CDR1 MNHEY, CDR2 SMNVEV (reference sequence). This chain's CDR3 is CASSRTGQPSSYEQYF. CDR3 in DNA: TGTGCCAGCAGCCGAACAGGGCAGCCTTCCTCCTACGAGCAGTACTTC.

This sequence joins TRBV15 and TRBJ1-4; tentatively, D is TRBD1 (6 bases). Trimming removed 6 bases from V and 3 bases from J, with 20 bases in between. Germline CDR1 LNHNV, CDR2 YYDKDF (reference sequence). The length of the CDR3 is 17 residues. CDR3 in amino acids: CATSKTRGSGANEKLFF. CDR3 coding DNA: TGTGCCACCAGTAAAACGAGGGGGAGTGGGGCTAATGAAAAACTGTTTTTT.

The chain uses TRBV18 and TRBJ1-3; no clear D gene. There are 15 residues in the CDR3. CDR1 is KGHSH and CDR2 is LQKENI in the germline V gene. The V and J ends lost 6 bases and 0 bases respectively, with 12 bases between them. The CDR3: CASSSGSSSGNTIYF. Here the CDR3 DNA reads TGTGCCAGCTCTTCCGGGTCCAGCTCTGGAAACACCATATATTTT.

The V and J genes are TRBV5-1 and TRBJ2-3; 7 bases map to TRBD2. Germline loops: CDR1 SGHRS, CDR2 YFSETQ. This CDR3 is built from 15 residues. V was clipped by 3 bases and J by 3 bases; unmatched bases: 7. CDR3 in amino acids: CASSSSSGGTDTQYF. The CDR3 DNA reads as TGCGCCAGCAGCTCCTCCTCGGGGGGTACAGATACGCAGTATTTT.

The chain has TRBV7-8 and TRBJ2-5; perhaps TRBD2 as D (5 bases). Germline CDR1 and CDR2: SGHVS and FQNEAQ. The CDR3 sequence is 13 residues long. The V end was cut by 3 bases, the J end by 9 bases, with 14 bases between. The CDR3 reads CASSFPAVGAQYF. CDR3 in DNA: TGTGCCAGCAGCTTTCCCGCCGTCGGGGCCCAGTACTTC.

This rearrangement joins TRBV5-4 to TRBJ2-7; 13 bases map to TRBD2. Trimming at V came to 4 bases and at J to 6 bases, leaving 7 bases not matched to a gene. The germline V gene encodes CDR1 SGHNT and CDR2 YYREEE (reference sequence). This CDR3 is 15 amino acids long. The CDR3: CASSIGTSGTGEQYF. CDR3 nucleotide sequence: TGTGCCAGCAGCATCGGGACTAGCGGGACTGGCGAGCAGTACTTC.

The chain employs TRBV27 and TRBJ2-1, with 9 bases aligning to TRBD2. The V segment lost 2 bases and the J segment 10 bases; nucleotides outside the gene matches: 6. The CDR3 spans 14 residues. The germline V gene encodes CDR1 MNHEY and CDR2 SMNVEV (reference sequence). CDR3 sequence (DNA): TGTGCCAGCAGTTTAGCGGGGGGGTCGGGAGAGCAGTTCTTC. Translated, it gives CASSLAGGSGEQFF.

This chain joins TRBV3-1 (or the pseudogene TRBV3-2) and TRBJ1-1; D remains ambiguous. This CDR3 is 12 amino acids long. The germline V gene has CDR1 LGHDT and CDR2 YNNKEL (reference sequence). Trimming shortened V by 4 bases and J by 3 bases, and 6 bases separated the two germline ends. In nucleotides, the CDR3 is TGTGCCAGCAGCCTCGGTTACACTGAAGCTTTCTTT. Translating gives CASSLGYTEAFF.

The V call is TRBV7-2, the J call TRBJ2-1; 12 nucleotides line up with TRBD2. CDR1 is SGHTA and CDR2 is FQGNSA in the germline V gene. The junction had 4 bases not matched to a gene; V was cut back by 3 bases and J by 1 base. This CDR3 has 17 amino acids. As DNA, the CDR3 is TGTGCCAGCAGCTTTCTAGCGGGAGGGCAATCCTACAATGAGCAGTTCTTC. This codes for CASSFLAGGQSYNEQFF.

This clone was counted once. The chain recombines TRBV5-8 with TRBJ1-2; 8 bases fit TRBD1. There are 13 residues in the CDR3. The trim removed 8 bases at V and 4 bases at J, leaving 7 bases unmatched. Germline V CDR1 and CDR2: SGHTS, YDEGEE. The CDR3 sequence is CASRDRGLYGYTF. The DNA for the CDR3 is TGTGCCAGTCGAGACAGGGGACTCTATGGCTACACCTTC.

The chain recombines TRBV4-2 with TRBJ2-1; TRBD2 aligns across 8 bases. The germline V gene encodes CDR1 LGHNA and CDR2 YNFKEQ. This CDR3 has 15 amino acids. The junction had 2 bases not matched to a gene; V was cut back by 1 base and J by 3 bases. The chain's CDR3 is CASSQAGLDYNEQFF. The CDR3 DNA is TGTGCCAGCAGCCAAGCGGGACTAGACTACAATGAGCAGTTCTTC.

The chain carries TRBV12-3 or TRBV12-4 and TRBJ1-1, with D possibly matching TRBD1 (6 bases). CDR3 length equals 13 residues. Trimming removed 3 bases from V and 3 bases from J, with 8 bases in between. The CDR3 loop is CASSLQGHTEAFF. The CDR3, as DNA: TGTGCCAGCAGTTTGCAGGGGCACACTGAAGCTTTCTTT.

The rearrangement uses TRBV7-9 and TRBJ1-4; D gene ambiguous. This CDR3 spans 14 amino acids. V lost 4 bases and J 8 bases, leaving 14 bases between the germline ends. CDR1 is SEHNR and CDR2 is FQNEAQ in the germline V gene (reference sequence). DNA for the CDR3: TGTGCCAGCAGCTCGACGGGAAGCTGGGAAAAACTGTTTTTT. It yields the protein CASSSTGSWEKLFF.

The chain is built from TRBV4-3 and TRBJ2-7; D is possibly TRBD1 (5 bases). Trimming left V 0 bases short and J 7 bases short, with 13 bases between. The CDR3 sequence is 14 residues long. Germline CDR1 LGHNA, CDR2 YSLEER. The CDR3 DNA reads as TGCGCCAGCAGCCAAGAAGGTCAGGGTGGGGAGCAGTACTTC. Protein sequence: CASSQEGQGGEQYF.